This paragraph reports one T cell receptor (beta chain). Antigen: not known. CDR3 length: 12 residues. In germline, CDR1 is SGHVS, CDR2 FNYEAQ. Trimming took off 7 bases at V and 8 bases at J, with 11 bases between the two ends. Using immunoSEQ multiplex PCR, the repertoire was profiled, and TCRdb retains in-frame clones only, with some absent. The table lists tens of thousands of clones, roughly 85% of them singletons. Time point: baseline, week 1 (first vaccination visit). The treatment denotes: pre-vaccination baseline after standard-of-care therapy. The sample comes from a study of a mutant IDH1 vaccine in newly diagnosed glioma. Background on the study: An approximately 62% male, about 40% female split and a mean age of 40.4 years characterized treated patients. Before enrollment, the patients had been treated with radiotherapy alone, temozolomide alone, or both together. Most of them had received both.

Regarding the study as a whole: The vaccine induced immune responses, and these occurred in approximately 94% of patients. Pseudoprogression apparently tracked independently of changes in top peripheral T cell clonotypes.

The sequenced sample was PBMCs, obtained from a glioma patient treated with radiotherapy, temozolomide or both. The rearrangement links TRBV7-6 to TRBJ2-2, with a tentative D call TRBD1 (6 bases). The sequence was collected from a woman aged 45-60 years with glioma. The CDR3 loop reads CASTLGAGELFF. In DNA, the CDR3 is TGTGCCAGCACCTTGGGGGCGGGGGAGCTGTTTTTT.